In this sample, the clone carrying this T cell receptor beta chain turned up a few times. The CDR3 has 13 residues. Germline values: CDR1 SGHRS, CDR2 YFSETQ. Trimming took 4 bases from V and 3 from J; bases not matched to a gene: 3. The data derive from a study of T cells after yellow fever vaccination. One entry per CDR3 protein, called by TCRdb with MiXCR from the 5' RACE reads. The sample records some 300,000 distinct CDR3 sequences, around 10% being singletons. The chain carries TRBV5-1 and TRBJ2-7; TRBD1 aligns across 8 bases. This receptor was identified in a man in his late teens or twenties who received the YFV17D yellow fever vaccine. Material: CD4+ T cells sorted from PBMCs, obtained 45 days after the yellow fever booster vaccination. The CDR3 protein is CASSAGQGYEQYF. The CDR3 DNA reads TGCGCCAGCAGCGCCGGACAGGGCTACGAGCAGTACTTC.